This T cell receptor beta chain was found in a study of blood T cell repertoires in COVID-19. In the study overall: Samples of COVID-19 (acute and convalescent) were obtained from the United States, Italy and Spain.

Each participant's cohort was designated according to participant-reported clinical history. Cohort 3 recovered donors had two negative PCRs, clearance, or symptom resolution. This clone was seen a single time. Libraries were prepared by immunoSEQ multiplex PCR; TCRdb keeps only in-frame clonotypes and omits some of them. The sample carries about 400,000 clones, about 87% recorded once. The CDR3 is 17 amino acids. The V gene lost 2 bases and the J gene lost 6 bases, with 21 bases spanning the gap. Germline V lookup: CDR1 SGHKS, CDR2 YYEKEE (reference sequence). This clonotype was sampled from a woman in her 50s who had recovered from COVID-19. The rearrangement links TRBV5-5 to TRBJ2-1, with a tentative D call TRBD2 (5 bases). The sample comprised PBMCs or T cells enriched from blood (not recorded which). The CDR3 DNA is TGTGCCAGCAGCTTTAGGGCAGCCAGCAACGCGGGCAATGAGCAGTTCTTC. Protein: CASSFRAASNAGNEQFF.